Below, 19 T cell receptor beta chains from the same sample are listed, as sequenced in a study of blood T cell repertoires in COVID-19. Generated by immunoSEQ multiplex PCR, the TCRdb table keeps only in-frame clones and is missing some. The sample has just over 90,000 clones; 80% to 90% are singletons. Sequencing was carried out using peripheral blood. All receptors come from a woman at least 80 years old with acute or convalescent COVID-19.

The DNA of the CDR3 is TGTGCCAGCAGCCGGACATACACGCAGTATTTT. Residues: CASSRTYTQYF. The chain joins TRBV2 to TRBJ2-3, with TRBD1 as a possible D gene (5 bases). Deletions cut 6 bases from V and 9 bases from J, with 10 bases between. The CDR3 has 11 amino acids. The germline CDR1 and CDR2 sequences are SNHLY and FYNNEI. The full variable domain, completed using reference TRBV2 and TRBJ2-3, is EPEVTQTPSHQVTQMGQEVILRCVPISNHLYFYWYRQILGQKVEFLVSFYNNEISEKSEIFDDQFSVERPDGSNFTLKIRSTKLEDSAMYFCASSRTYTQYFGPGTRLTVL.

CDR3 amino acids: CASSPELGEVYGYTF. The CDR3 DNA is TGTGCCAGCTCACCGGAACTCGGGGAGGTCTATGGCTACACCTTC. This chain joins TRBV18 and TRBJ1-2, with no clear D. Germline CDR1 KGHSH, CDR2 LQKENI. V was pared by 3 bases and J by 4 bases, with 15 bases between. The CDR3 spans 15 residues.

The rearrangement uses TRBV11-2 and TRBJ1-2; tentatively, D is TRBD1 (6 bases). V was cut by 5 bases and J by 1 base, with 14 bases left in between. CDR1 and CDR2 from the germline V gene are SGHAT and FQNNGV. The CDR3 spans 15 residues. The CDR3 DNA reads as TGTGCCAGCAGCCCCGGGACATTTTATAACTATGGCTACACCTTC. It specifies CASSPGTFYNYGYTF.

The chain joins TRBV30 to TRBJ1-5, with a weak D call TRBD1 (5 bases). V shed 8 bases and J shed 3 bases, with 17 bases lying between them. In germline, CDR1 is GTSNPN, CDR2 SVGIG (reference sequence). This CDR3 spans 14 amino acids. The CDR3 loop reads CAHLRGWDNQPQHF. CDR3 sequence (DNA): TGTGCCCATCTAAGGGGATGGGACAATCAGCCCCAGCATTTT.

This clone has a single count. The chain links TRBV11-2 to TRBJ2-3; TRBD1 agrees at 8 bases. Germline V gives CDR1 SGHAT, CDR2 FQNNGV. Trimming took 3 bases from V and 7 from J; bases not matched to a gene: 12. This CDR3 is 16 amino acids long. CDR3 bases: TGTGCCAGCAGCTTTTATGGCGACAGGGGTGTGCATACGCAGTATTTT. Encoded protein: CASSFYGDRGVHTQYF.

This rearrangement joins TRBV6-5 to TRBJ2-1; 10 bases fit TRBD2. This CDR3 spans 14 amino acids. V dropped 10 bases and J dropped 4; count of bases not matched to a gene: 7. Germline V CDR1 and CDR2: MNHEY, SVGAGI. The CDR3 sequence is CATTSSGGYNEQFF. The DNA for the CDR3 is TGTGCCACCACTTCTAGCGGGGGTTACAATGAGCAGTTCTTC.

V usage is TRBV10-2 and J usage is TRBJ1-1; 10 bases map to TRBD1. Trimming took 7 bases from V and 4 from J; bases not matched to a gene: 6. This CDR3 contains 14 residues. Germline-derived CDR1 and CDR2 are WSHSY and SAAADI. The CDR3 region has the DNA TGCGCCAGCACCGAGGACAGGGGGAGCACTGAAGCTTTCTTT. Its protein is CASTEDRGSTEAFF.

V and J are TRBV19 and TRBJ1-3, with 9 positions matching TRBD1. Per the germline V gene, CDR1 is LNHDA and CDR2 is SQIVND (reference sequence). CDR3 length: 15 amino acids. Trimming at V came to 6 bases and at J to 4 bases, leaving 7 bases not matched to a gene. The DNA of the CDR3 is TGTGCCAGTAGCCCCGACAGGGGGTCGGGAAACACCATATATTTT. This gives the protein CASSPDRGSGNTIYF.

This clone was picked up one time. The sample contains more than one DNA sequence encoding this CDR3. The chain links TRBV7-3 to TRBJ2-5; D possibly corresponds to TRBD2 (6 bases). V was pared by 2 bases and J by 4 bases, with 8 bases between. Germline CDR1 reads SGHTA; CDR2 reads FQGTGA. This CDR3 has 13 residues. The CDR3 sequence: CASSLRRGETQYF. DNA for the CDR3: TGTGCCAGCAGCTTACGGAGGGGAGAGACCCAGTACTTC.

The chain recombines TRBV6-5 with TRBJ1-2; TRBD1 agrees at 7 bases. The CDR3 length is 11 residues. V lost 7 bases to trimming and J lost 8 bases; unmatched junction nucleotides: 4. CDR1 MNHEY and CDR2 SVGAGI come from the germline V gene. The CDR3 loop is CASTQGGGYTF. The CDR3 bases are TGTGCCAGCACCCAGGGGGGAGGCTACACCTTC.

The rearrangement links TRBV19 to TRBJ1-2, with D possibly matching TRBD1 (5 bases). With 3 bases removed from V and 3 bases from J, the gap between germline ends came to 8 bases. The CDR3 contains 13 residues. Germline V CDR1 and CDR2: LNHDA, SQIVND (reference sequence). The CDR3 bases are TGTGCCAGTAGTATGGGGCTGGACTATGGCTACACCTTC. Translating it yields CASSMGLDYGYTF.

The CDR3 spells CASSQGTSAFF. CDR3 in DNA: TGTGCCAGCAGCCAAGGGACTTCCGCTTTCTTT. The rearrangement uses TRBV4-2 and TRBJ1-1, with D unclear. The germline V and J ends were trimmed by 1 base and 11 bases, with 8 bases remaining between them. The CDR3 has 11 residues. Germline V CDR1 and CDR2: LGHNA, YNFKEQ.

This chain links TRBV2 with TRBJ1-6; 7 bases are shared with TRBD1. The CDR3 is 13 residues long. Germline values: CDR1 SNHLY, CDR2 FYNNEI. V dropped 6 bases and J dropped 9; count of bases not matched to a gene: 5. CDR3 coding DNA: TGTGCCAGCAGGATGACAGGGATTTCACCCCTCCACTTT. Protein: CASRMTGISPLHF.

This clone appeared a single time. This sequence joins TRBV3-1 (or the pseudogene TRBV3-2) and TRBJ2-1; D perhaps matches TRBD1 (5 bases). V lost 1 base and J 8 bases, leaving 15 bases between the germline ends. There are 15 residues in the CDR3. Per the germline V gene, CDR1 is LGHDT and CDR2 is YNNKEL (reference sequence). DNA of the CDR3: TGTGCCAGCAGCCAAGCTGGCAGGGTGGTCGATGAGCAGTTCTTC. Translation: CASSQAGRVVDEQFF.

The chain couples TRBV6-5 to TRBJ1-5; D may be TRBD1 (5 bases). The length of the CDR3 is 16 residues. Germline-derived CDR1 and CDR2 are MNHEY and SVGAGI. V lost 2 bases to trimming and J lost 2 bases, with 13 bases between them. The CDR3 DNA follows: TGTGCCAGCAGTTACAGGGCCGGAGGGGGCAATCAGCCCCAGCATTTT. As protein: CASSYRAGGGNQPQHF.

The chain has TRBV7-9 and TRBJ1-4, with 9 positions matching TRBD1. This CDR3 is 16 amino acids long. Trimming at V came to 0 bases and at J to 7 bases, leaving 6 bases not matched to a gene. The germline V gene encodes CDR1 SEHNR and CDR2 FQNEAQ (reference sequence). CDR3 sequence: CASSLAQGQGSEKLFF. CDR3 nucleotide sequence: TGTGCCAGCAGCTTAGCGCAGGGACAGGGTAGTGAAAAACTGTTTTTT.

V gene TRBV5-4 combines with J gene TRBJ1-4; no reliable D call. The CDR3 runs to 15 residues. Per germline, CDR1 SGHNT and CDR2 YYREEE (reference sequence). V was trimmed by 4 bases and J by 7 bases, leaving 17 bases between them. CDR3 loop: CASSPGGVLGEKLFF. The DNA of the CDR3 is TGTGCCAGCAGCCCCGGCGGGGTGCTGGGTGAAAAACTGTTTTTT.

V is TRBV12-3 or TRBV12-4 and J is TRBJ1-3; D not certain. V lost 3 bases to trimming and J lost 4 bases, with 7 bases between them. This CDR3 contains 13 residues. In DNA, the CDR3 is TGTGCCAGCAGTTTTGGGAGGGGAAACACCATATATTTT. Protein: CASSFGRGNTIYF.

For the CDR3, the DNA is TGCGCCAGCAGCTTGGACTCGGGGGGCCGGTATGGCTACACCTTC. It codes for CASSLDSGGRYGYTF. This rearrangement joins TRBV5-1 to TRBJ1-2; D is perhaps TRBD1 (6 bases). The germline V gene encodes CDR1 SGHRS and CDR2 YFSETQ. Deletions cut 0 bases from V and 5 bases from J, with 14 bases between. The CDR3 sequence is 15 residues long.